Below are 26 T cell receptor beta chains sequenced from a single sample in a study of T cell responses to AZD1222 COVID-19 vaccine. Profiled with immunoSEQ multiplex PCR; TCRdb holds only in-frame clones, not every one. The sample holds about 160,000 clones, about nine tenths seen once. The sequencing used peripheral blood, collected on day 0 of AZD1222 vaccination. The receptors stem from an adult in good health.

The rearrangement joins TRBV7-2 to TRBJ1-1; possible D gene TRBD1, 5 bases. Looked up from germline, CDR1 is SGHTA and CDR2 is FQGNSA. The length of the CDR3 is 14 residues. Trimming pared 0 bases from V and 3 bases from J, leaving 8 bases between. CDR3 DNA sequence: TGTGCCAGCAGCTTAGCGACGGGGGACACTGAAGCTTTCTTT. Translating it yields CASSLATGDTEAFF.

This chain joins TRBV11-2 and TRBJ2-7; 9 nucleotides align to TRBD2. The V gene's germline CDR1 is SGHAT and CDR2 FQNNGV. This CDR3 has 15 amino acids. The J segment lost 6 bases and the V segment lost 1 base, leaving 7 bases of the junction unmatched. The DNA of the CDR3 is TGTGCCAGCAGCTTAGTTCGCGGGAGGGCCACCGAGCAGTACTTC. It encodes CASSLVRGRATEQYF.

This clone was seen a handful of times. The rearrangement links TRBV5-1 to TRBJ2-2; 10 bases are shared with TRBD1. Losses at the gene ends were 0 bases for V and 2 bases for J; bases not matched to a gene: 1. The CDR3 has 16 amino acids. The germline V gene has CDR1 SGHRS and CDR2 YFSETQ. The CDR3 spells CASSLGQGANTGELFF. The CDR3 DNA sequence: TGCGCCAGCAGCTTGGGACAGGGGGCAAACACCGGGGAGCTGTTTTTT.

The chain is built from TRBV6-5 and TRBJ2-7, with D unclear. The CDR3 loop spans 13 amino acids. CDR1 MNHEY and CDR2 SVGAGI come from the germline V gene. V gave up 0 bases and J gave up 11 bases, with 14 bases separating them. This CDR3 reads CASSYSLASLEYF. CDR3 DNA: TGTGCCAGCAGTTACTCGTTAGCTTCCTTGGAGTACTTC.

CDR3 sequence: CAWSNRAEAFF. The CDR3 coding sequence is TGTGCCTGGAGTAACAGGGCTGAAGCTTTCTTT. J is TRBJ1-1 and V is TRBV30, with a possible D match to TRBD1 (6 bases). Deletions cut 2 bases from V and 6 bases from J, with 7 bases between. This CDR3 contains 11 residues. Germline-derived CDR1 and CDR2 are GTSNPN and SVGIG (reference sequence).

V gene TRBV24-1 combines with J gene TRBJ1-2; unclear D gene. V lost 1 base, J lost 8 bases, and 13 bases lay in between. CDR3 length: 14 residues. Germline CDR1 is KGHDR and CDR2 is SFDVKD. In nucleotides, the CDR3 is TGTGCCACCAGTGATTTCTTTAGTACGGAGGGCTACACCTTC. It translates to CATSDFFSTEGYTF.

In this sample, this clone turned up once. The J gene is TRBJ2-5, the V gene TRBV2, with TRBD1 identical over 9 bases. The CDR3 runs to 14 residues. V shed 8 bases, J shed 4 bases, and the junction held 8 bases outside the gene matches. Germline CDR1 reads SNHLY; CDR2 reads FYNNEI. The CDR3: CASHSTGGAETQYF. In nucleotides, the CDR3 is TGTGCCAGCCACTCAACAGGGGGCGCAGAGACCCAGTACTTC.

CDR3 protein: CAWSEARATNEKLFF. The CDR3 DNA reads as TGTGCCTGGAGTGAGGCACGGGCAACTAATGAAAAACTGTTTTTT. This chain connects TRBV30 to TRBJ1-4, with no clear D. V lost 1 base to trimming and J lost 0 bases, with 9 bases between them. CDR3 length: 15 residues. The germline CDR1 and CDR2 sequences are GTSNPN and SVGIG (reference sequence).

The chain carries TRBV30 and TRBJ1-1, with D possibly being TRBD1 (6 bases). V was cut by 0 bases and J by 0 bases, with 11 bases left in between. The CDR3 extends over 15 amino acids. The V gene's germline CDR1 is GTSNPN and CDR2 SVGIG (reference sequence). In DNA form, the CDR3 reads TGTGCCTGGAGTGTACAGGGCATAATGAACACTGAAGCTTTCTTT. Its protein is CAWSVQGIMNTEAFF. Supplemented by reference TRBV30 and TRBJ1-1, the full variable domain reads SQTIHQWPATLVQPVGSPLSLECTVEGTSNPNLYWYRQAAGRGLQLLFYSVGIGQISSEVPQNLSASRPQDRQFILSSKKLLLSDSGFYLCAWSVQGIMNTEAFFGQGTRLTVV.

The rearrangement links TRBV12-3 or TRBV12-4 to TRBJ2-3, with unresolved D. V was trimmed by 5 bases and J by 3 bases, leaving 6 bases between them. The CDR3 covers 12 residues. The DNA of the CDR3 is TGTGCCAGCAGTCCGACGACAGATACGCAGTATTTT. Its protein product is CASSPTTDTQYF.

The chain carries TRBV2 and TRBJ2-6, with no clear D. Germline V gene sequence: CDR1 SNHLY, CDR2 FYNNEI. Trimming took off 7 bases at V and 0 bases at J, with 10 bases between the two ends. The CDR3 is 15 amino acids. The CDR3 spells CASTQRPSGANVLTF. CDR3 sequence (DNA): TGTGCCAGCACACAGAGACCCTCTGGGGCCAACGTCCTGACTTTC.

The chain uses TRBV30 and TRBJ2-7; TRBD2 might be the D (5 bases). The CDR3 has 12 residues. Germline CDR1 is GTSNPN and CDR2 is SVGIG (reference sequence). V lost 3 bases and J lost 5, with 11 bases in between. Here the CDR3 DNA reads TGTGCCTGGAGCGGGGTTGCCCACGAGCAGTACTTC. Translated, it gives CAWSGVAHEQYF.

The V call is TRBV6-5, the J call TRBJ1-5, with 7 bases aligning to TRBD1. The ends lost 10 bases at V and 2 bases at J; junction bases unmatched: 8. This CDR3 has 14 amino acids. Germline assignment: CDR1 MNHEY and CDR2 SVGAGI. The DNA for the CDR3 is TGTGCCACCTGCCTTGGACAGGGCAATCAGCCCCAGCATTTT. Encoded protein: CATCLGQGNQPQHF.

Turning to this clone: Other DNA variants within this sample encode the same CDR3. In DNA form, the CDR3 reads TGTGCCAGTAGTATAGGCGGCTCTGGAAACACCATATATTTT. Translation gives CASSIGGSGNTIYF. The chain has TRBV19 and TRBJ1-3; D gene ambiguous. Germline CDR1 reads LNHDA; CDR2 reads SQIVND (reference sequence). V gave up 1 base and J gave up 0 bases, with 4 bases separating them. The CDR3 loop spans 14 amino acids.

The chain employs TRBV14 and TRBJ2-7; D is ambiguous. CDR1 is SGHDN, CDR2 FVKESK, per germline. The CDR3 consists of 15 residues. Trimming stripped 6 bases from V and 5 bases from J, with 20 bases between. The DNA of the CDR3 is TGTGCCAGCAGACTTAATCACTCGCCGCGGCACGAGCAGTACTTC. It translates to CASRLNHSPRHEQYF.

The rearrangement uses TRBV6-5 and TRBJ2-4, with a weak D call TRBD2 (6 bases). The CDR3 totals 13 residues. V was clipped by 6 bases and J by 11 bases, with 17 bases between them. The V gene's germline CDR1 is MNHEY and CDR2 SVGAGI. The DNA of the CDR3 is TGTGCCAGCAGGTGGGGACTCATGACACTTCAGTACTTC. This translates into CASRWGLMTLQYF.

The genes are TRBV7-6 and TRBJ2-3; 12 bases are a match to TRBD2. Trimming at V came to 1 base and at J to 3 bases, leaving 2 bases not matched to a gene. Germline values: CDR1 SGHVS, CDR2 FNYEAQ. CDR3 length: 16 amino acids. CDR3 loop: CASSLELAGGTDTQYF. The CDR3 DNA reads TGTGCCAGCAGCTTAGAACTAGCGGGAGGAACAGATACGCAGTATTTT.

J is TRBJ2-1 and V is TRBV18, with D tentatively TRBD1 (6 bases). The germline V gene encodes CDR1 KGHSH and CDR2 LQKENI. Trimming pared 2 bases from V and 0 bases from J, leaving 11 bases between. CDR3 length equals 16 residues. The CDR3 region is CASSPNRDSSYNEQFF. The CDR3 region has the DNA TGTGCCAGCTCACCAAACAGGGATAGCTCCTACAATGAGCAGTTCTTC.

The CDR3 sequence: CASSIPAQGSEGYTF. The CDR3 DNA reads as TGTGCCAGCAGTATTCCGGCACAGGGATCGGAGGGCTACACCTTC. The chain is built from TRBV28 and TRBJ1-2; TRBD1 is a possible D gene (6 bases). Germline V gene lookup returns CDR1 MDHEN and CDR2 SYDVKM. The germline V and J ends were trimmed by 5 bases and 8 bases, with 21 bases remaining between them. The length of the CDR3 is 15 residues.

V gene TRBV7-2 combines with J gene TRBJ1-1, with 8 bases that match TRBD1. After removal of 3 bases from V and 1 base from J, the junction contained 16 bases not matched to a gene. The CDR3 is 19 amino acids. The germline CDR1 and CDR2 sequences are SGHTA and FQGNSA. CDR3 amino acids: CASSFGQGRAVAPNTEAFF. DNA for the CDR3: TGTGCCAGCAGCTTCGGACAGGGCCGGGCTGTGGCGCCGAACACTGAAGCTTTCTTT.

The chain employs TRBV7-9 and TRBJ2-1; the match to TRBD2 covers 10 bases. Germline V CDR1 and CDR2: SEHNR, FQNEAQ (reference sequence). Trimming cost V 5 bases and J 6 bases; bases outside gene matches: 10. The CDR3 consists of 16 residues. The CDR3 nucleotides are TGTGCCAGCAGCACCCGAGTCCCTAGCGGGGGCAATGAGCAGTTCTTC. Protein: CASSTRVPSGGNEQFF.

The chain has TRBV28 and TRBJ1-5; 9 bases map to TRBD1. With V trimmed by 7 bases and J by 6 bases, 13 bases remained unmatched. The CDR3 is made up of 16 amino acids. CDR1 and CDR2 (germline): MDHEN, SYDVKM. CDR3 DNA sequence: TGTGCCAGCATCCCCCTGGGGGACAGGGCGGGTCAGCCCCAGCATTTT. Amino acids: CASIPLGDRAGQPQHF.

The V and J genes are TRBV27 and TRBJ2-7, with TRBD1 matching over 7 bases. The CDR3 extends over 15 amino acids. From germline, CDR1 is MNHEY and CDR2 SMNVEV (reference sequence). With 3 bases clipped from V and 6 bases from J, the junction kept 11 bases outside the gene matches. CDR3 residues: CASSFTTGLSSEQYF. The CDR3 nucleotides are TGTGCCAGCAGTTTCACGACAGGGTTGAGTTCCGAGCAGTACTTC.

This clone was recorded once. The chain is built from TRBV19 and TRBJ2-1; unclear D gene. Germline values: CDR1 LNHDA, CDR2 SQIVND (reference sequence). The CDR3 covers 13 residues. Trimming stripped 0 bases from V and 6 bases from J, with 6 bases between. CDR3 sequence reads: CASSIDRSNEQFF. The CDR3 nucleotides are TGTGCCAGTAGTATAGATCGGAGCAATGAGCAGTTCTTC. Together with reference TRBV19 and TRBJ2-1, the CDR3 gives the full variable domain: DGGITQSPKYLFRKEGQNVTLSCEQNLNHDAMYWYRQDPGQGLRLIYYSQIVNDFQKGDIAEGYSVSREKKESFPLTVTSAQKNPTAFYLCASSIDRSNEQFFGPGTRLTVL.

The chain employs TRBV30 and TRBJ2-2; TRBD1 aligns across 11 bases. Germline CDR1 and CDR2: GTSNPN and SVGIG (reference sequence). The CDR3 spans 15 residues. J gave up 4 bases and V 4 bases, and 5 bases lay outside the gene matches. DNA of the CDR3: TGTGCCTGGACTAGGGGGACAGGGGGCACCGGGGAGCTGTTTTTT. The encoded protein is CAWTRGTGGTGELFF. Full variable domain (missing parts from reference TRBV30 and TRBJ2-2): SQTIHQWPATLVQPVGSPLSLECTVEGTSNPNLYWYRQAAGRGLQLLFYSVGIGQISSEVPQNLSASRPQDRQFILSSKKLLLSDSGFYLCAWTRGTGGTGELFFGEGSRLTVL.

This rearrangement joins TRBV7-2 to TRBJ2-5; maybe TRBD2 (5 bases). The CDR3 contains 13 residues. V lost 1 base and J 5 bases, leaving 8 bases between the germline ends. From germline, CDR1 is SGHTA and CDR2 FQGNSA. In DNA, the CDR3 is TGTGCCAGCAGCTTAGTACTAGGCGAGACCCAGTACTTC. It codes for CASSLVLGETQYF.